The TCR beta chain under discussion was sequenced for a study of graft-versus-host responses after intestinal transplantation. With respect to this clone: Its specificity is not known.

The CDR3 consists of 19 residues. The germline V gene has CDR1 SGHTA and CDR2 FQGNSA. The V gene lost 5 bases and the J gene lost 2 bases, with 26 bases spanning the gap. Assay used: immunoSEQ multiplex PCR; TCRdb lists only in-frame clones, some missing. This table holds 93,000 or so clones, over 85% found once. The specimen comprised unstimulated CD8+ T cells sorted from spleen or lymph node cells, sampled before intestinal transplant. This clonotype was obtained from a human donor who received an intestinal transplant. This sequence joins TRBV7-2 and TRBJ2-3; possibly TRBD2 for D (7 bases). The chain's CDR3 is CASSDLGGGHSSYTDTQYF. In nucleotides, the CDR3 is TGTGCCAGCAGCGATCTGGGGGGGGGACACTCTTCATACACAGATACGCAGTATTTT. Based on the CDR3 plus reference TRBV7-2 and TRBJ2-3, the full variable domain is GAGVSQSPSNKVTEKGKDVELRCDPISGHTALYWYRQSLGQGLEFLIYFQGNSAPDKSGLPSDRFSAERTGGSVSTLTIQRTQQEDSAVYLCASSDLGGGHSSYTDTQYFGPGTRLTVL.